Below, 6 T cell receptor beta chains from the same sample are listed, as sequenced in a study of beta chain features in type 1 diabetes. Expressed TCRB transcripts were sequenced after all isolated RNA was converted to cDNA. TCRdb keeps only in-frame clones here, not all; method: immunoSEQ multiplex PCR. The repertoire has under 300,000 clones, around 7.8% of them found once; the top ten carry about 0.93%. The sequencing input was central memory CD4+ T cells from blood. These receptors were taken from a woman younger than 35 in good health.

V and J are TRBV5-8 and TRBJ2-5; tentative D call: TRBD2 (6 bases). This CDR3 is 15 amino acids long. Germline lookup yields CDR1 SGHTS and CDR2 YDEGEE. V lost 7 bases and J 1 base, leaving 17 bases between the germline ends. This CDR3 reads CASPAAPGGQETQYF. The CDR3 DNA reads TGTGCCAGCCCGGCTGCCCCCGGGGGCCAAGAGACCCAGTACTTC.

The chain uses TRBV7-2 and TRBJ2-5; 9 nucleotides align to TRBD2. Per germline, CDR1 SGHTA and CDR2 FQGNSA. After removal of 9 bases from V and 0 bases from J, the junction contained 8 bases not matched to a gene. The CDR3 has 15 residues. The CDR3 region is CASRLLAGYQETQYF. The CDR3 bases are TGTGCCAGTCGCCTTCTAGCGGGGTACCAAGAGACCCAGTACTTC.

The sample holds a few counts of this clone. This rearrangement joins TRBV7-2 to TRBJ1-1; the D is unclear. This CDR3 is built from 13 residues. Germline V CDR1 and CDR2: SGHTA, FQGNSA. V gave up 10 bases and J gave up 1 base, with 13 bases separating them. CDR3 amino acids: CAITHGPNTEAFF. CDR3 in DNA: TGTGCCATAACACACGGGCCGAACACTGAAGCTTTCTTT.

This clone was observed a handful of times. The genes are TRBV10-3 and TRBJ2-1; a possible D gene is TRBD1 (6 bases). The CDR3 covers 15 residues. The germline V and J ends were trimmed by 6 bases and 1 base, with 13 bases remaining between them. Looked up from germline, CDR1 is ENHRY and CDR2 is SYGVKD. The CDR3 DNA is TGTGCCATCAGAGAGGGGGTAACGTCCTACAATGAGCAGTTCTTC. Its translation: CAIREGVTSYNEQFF.

The V and J genes are TRBV5-4 and TRBJ2-6; TRBD1 matches 7 bases. The CDR3 sequence is 14 residues long. V lost 5 bases and J lost 2; bases outside the gene matches: 1. CDR1 is SGHNT, CDR2 YYREEE, per germline (reference sequence). In DNA form, the CDR3 reads TGTGCCAGCAGAACAGGGGCTGGGGCCAACGTCCTGACTTTC. It encodes CASRTGAGANVLTF.

The chain uses TRBV18 and TRBJ2-5; D gene uncertain. Looked up from germline, CDR1 is KGHSH and CDR2 is LQKENI. V dropped 10 bases and J dropped 2 bases, with 14 bases sitting between them. This CDR3 has 13 amino acids. The CDR3 sequence is CATQAGLQETQYF. For the CDR3, the DNA is TGTGCCACCCAGGCAGGTCTACAAGAGACCCAGTACTTC.